This TCR beta chain derives from a study of blood T cells in healthy people across ages. Using a J-beta primer mix together with a sample-barcoded 5' primer, a second PCR was run for roughly 6 to 11 cycles. TCRdb re-called the 5' RACE reads through MiXCR, storing one row per CDR3 protein. The repertoire holds hundreds of thousands of distinct CDR3 sequences, with around 21% as singletons. Trimming took 6 bases from V and 5 from J; bases not matched to a gene: 11. Germline V CDR1 and CDR2: SNHLY, FYNNEI. The CDR3 is 15 amino acids. This clonotype was found a few times. Its antigen is currently unknown. Extractions gave at least 5.5 micrograms of total RNA per sample. Notes on the study in general: CMV infection status of these donors was not known.

The sequence was obtained from a man in his 70s in good health. This chain joins TRBV2 and TRBJ2-5; 8 bases are a match to TRBD2. The sample consisted of blood. This CDR3 reads CASSITGTREETQYF. CDR3 sequence (DNA): TGTGCCAGCAGCATTACCGGGACTAGGGAGGAGACCCAGTACTTC.